What follows is one T cell receptor (beta chain) and its context. The source of the sample is a study of blood T cell repertoires in COVID-19. Overall study context: COVID-19 samples, acute and convalescent, were from the United States, Italy and Spain. PBMCs, B-cell-depleted T cells, or T cells provided the cDNA or gDNA that made up the material.

Germline CDR1 and CDR2: SGHNT and YENEEA. The CDR3 totals 16 residues. J was trimmed by 5 bases and V by 4 bases; bases with no gene match: 7. In the authors' workflow: Amplifying reference gene primers gave estimates of nucleated cell counts. Method: immunoSEQ multiplex PCR; TCRdb's copy keeps in-frame clones and lacks some. That table is the source of V, J and clone size, and D and trimming were worked out from the DNA. Among over 150,000 clones listed, around 78% were seen once. The sample was peripheral blood. This clonotype originated in a man older than 75 with acute or convalescent COVID-19. This chain links TRBV11-3 with TRBJ2-3; 12 bases align to TRBD2. The CDR3, as DNA: TGTGCCAGCAGCTGGGACCTAGCGGGGGGGCAAGATACGCAGTATTTT. Its translation: CASSWDLAGGQDTQYF.